The T cell receptor beta chain described here comes from a study of cytomegalovirus exposure and HLA in healthy donors. Study-wide results and limits: What was likely a sequencing artifact was a cluster of highly shared sequence variants.

Both 60 Vbeta primers and 13 Jbeta primers went into the PCR. In the authors' workflow: Counted up in a later analysis, unique TCR beta chains came to approximately 77 million, with around 9.9 million shared. Using immunoSEQ multiplex PCR, the repertoire was profiled, and TCRdb retains in-frame clones only, with some absent. V, J and clone size were drawn from that table, and D and trimming were deduced from the DNA. The sample carries some 170,000 clones, under 85% recorded once. CDR1 is GTSNPN and CDR2 is SVGIG in the germline V gene (reference sequence). The CDR3 has 11 residues if both end residues are counted. As concerns this clone: Its specificity is unknown. The DNA is left out, because the CDR3 cannot be placed on it with certainty; the CDR3 is given as TCRdb lists it.

The sample comprised PBMCs. This clonotype was obtained from a human donor in good health. The chain recombines TRBV30 with TRBJ1-2; TRBD1, the table's D call, was not compared with the DNA. Here the CDR3 reads CAWSVGTGNLF.